These 20 T cell receptor beta chains originate from one sample sequenced in a study of shared clonotypes between healthy human individuals. Profiling relied on immunoSEQ multiplex PCR, and the TCRdb table lists in-frame clones only, not all of them. The sample contains about 1 million clones, about 70% of which appear only once. Sequenced input: memory CD4+ T cells sorted from blood. Subset given: CD45RA-negative fraction. Receptors were obtained from a man between 18 and 35 years old in good health.

The chain carries TRBV6-5 and TRBJ1-1; 8 nucleotides match TRBD1. The CDR3 spans 15 residues. The ends lost 5 bases at V and 1 base at J; junction bases unmatched: 6. Germline assignment: CDR1 MNHEY and CDR2 SVGAGI. The CDR3 region has the DNA TGTGCCAGCAGTCGAGGGACAGGAAAGAACACTGAAGCTTTCTTT. Protein product: CASSRGTGKNTEAFF.

The genes are TRBV4-2 and TRBJ2-3; 8 bases fit TRBD2. There are 18 residues in the CDR3. Germline V CDR1 and CDR2: LGHNA, YNFKEQ. With V trimmed by 4 bases and J by 0 bases, 12 bases remained unmatched. This CDR3 reads CASSPQISSGVSTDTQYF. The CDR3 DNA follows: TGTGCCAGCAGCCCCCAAATCAGTAGCGGGGTAAGCACAGATACGCAGTATTTT.

This clone occurred once. This chain links TRBV4-1 with TRBJ2-7; D is ambiguous. The CDR3 has 15 amino acids. Trimming pared 0 bases from V and 3 bases from J, leaving 12 bases between. Germline assignment: CDR1 MGHRA and CDR2 YSYEKL. The CDR3 nucleotides read TGCGCCAGCAGCCAAGAGAGGTCAACCGGCTACGAGCAGTACTTC. This sequence encodes CASSQERSTGYEQYF.

The V call is TRBV19, the J call TRBJ2-7, with 7 bases lining up with TRBD1. The CDR3 covers 12 residues. Germline trimming cut 7 bases from V and 3 bases from J; bases unmatched to any gene: 3. Germline V gives CDR1 LNHDA, CDR2 SQIVND (reference sequence). CDR3 in amino acids: CASKGQNYEQYF. The CDR3 region has the DNA TGTGCCAGTAAGGGACAGAACTACGAGCAGTACTTC. Supplemented by reference TRBV19 and TRBJ2-7, the full variable domain reads DGGITQSPKYLFRKEGQNVTLSCEQNLNHDAMYWYRQDPGQGLRLIYYSQIVNDFQKGDIAEGYSVSREKKESFPLTVTSAQKNPTAFYLCASKGQNYEQYFGPGTRLTVT.

This rearrangement joins TRBV5-1 to TRBJ2-7; possibly TRBD1 for D (6 bases). In germline, CDR1 is SGHRS, CDR2 YFSETQ. V dropped 0 bases and J dropped 12 bases, with 22 bases sitting between them. The CDR3 spans 15 residues. CDR3 protein: CASSLAETTGSRRYF. The CDR3 nucleotides read TGCGCCAGCAGCTTGGCCGAAACTACAGGGTCTCGGCGGTACTTC.

This clone appeared once. The rearrangement links TRBV6-1 to TRBJ2-1; TRBD1 matches 7 bases. CDR1 and CDR2 from the germline V gene are MNHNS and SASEGT. The junction had 6 bases not matched to a gene; V was cut back by 5 bases and J by 5 bases. CDR3 length equals 14 residues. In DNA, the CDR3 is TGTGCCAGCAGTACCACAGACAGGGACAATGAGCAGTTCTTC. It is translated as CASSTTDRDNEQFF.

The rearrangement joins TRBV6-5 to TRBJ2-2; a possible D gene is TRBD2 (6 bases). V lost 5 bases and J lost 3, with 13 bases in between. This CDR3 is 15 amino acids long. The germline CDR1 and CDR2 sequences are MNHEY and SVGAGI. The CDR3 protein is CASSLSGLHTGELFF. Here the CDR3 DNA reads TGTGCCAGCAGTCTATCGGGACTTCACACCGGGGAGCTGTTTTTT.

The chain links TRBV5-4 to TRBJ2-5; 14 nucleotides line up with TRBD2. Trimming took 4 bases from V and 5 from J; bases not matched to a gene: 7. The CDR3 contains 16 residues. CDR1 and CDR2 (germline): SGHNT, YYREEE (reference sequence). The CDR3 nucleotides are TGTGCCAGCAGCCCGTCGGGACTAGCGGGGGTCGAGACCCAGTACTTC. Amino acid sequence: CASSPSGLAGVETQYF. The full variable domain, completed using reference TRBV5-4 and TRBJ2-5, is ETGVTQSPTHLIKTRGQQVTLRCSSQSGHNTVSWYQQALGQGPQFIFQYYREEENGRGNFPPRFSGLQFPNYSSELNVNALELDDSALYLCASSPSGLAGVETQYFGPGTRLLVL.

The chain combines TRBV18 with TRBJ2-7; D is uncertain. V was pared by 3 bases and J by 7 bases, with 16 bases between. Per germline, CDR1 KGHSH and CDR2 LQKENI. The CDR3 has 14 residues. CDR3 nucleotides: TGTGCCAGCTCACCCCCCGCCGTCGCGAGTGAGCAGTACTTC. This sequence encodes CASSPPAVASEQYF.

The CDR3 region has the DNA TGCGCCAGCAACACAGAGCGACGACAGCGATTAAATCAGCCCCAGCATTTT. Amino acids: CASNTERRQRLNQPQHF. The rearrangement joins TRBV5-1 to TRBJ1-5; TRBD1 might be the D (5 bases). Between the trimmed V and J ends, which lost 6 bases and 4 bases, there was a span of 23 bases. There are 17 residues in the CDR3. Germline CDR1 and CDR2: SGHRS and YFSETQ.

This clone appeared a few times. CDR3 in DNA: TGTGCCAGCAGGACAGGGCCGGCCGGGGAGCTGTTTTTT. This encodes CASRTGPAGELFF. V gene TRBV6-6 combines with J gene TRBJ2-2; 7 positions match TRBD1. Germline V gives CDR1 MNHNY, CDR2 SVGAGI (reference sequence). Unmatched junction bases numbered 4, after V lost 6 bases and J lost 6 bases. This CDR3 is built from 13 residues.

V gene TRBV5-1 combines with J gene TRBJ2-3; D uncertain. The CDR3 loop spans 14 amino acids. Looked up from germline, CDR1 is SGHRS and CDR2 is YFSETQ. The ends were cut back, 6 bases at V and 3 bases at J, with 14 bases in the middle. The DNA for the CDR3 is TGCGCCAGCACCCCTGGGCCTGGGACAGATACGCAGTATTTT. Translating gives CASTPGPGTDTQYF.

A word on this clone: Other DNA variants within this sample encode the same CDR3. This chain joins TRBV5-5 and TRBJ2-5; D tentatively reads TRBD1 or TRBD2 (5 bases each). This CDR3 has 14 amino acids. Looked up from germline, CDR1 is SGHKS and CDR2 is YYEKEE (reference sequence). V was cut by 0 bases and J by 2 bases, with 8 bases left in between. CDR3 loop: CASSLVGVQETQYF. CDR3 DNA sequence: TGTGCCAGCAGCTTGGTGGGGGTACAAGAGACCCAGTACTTC.

The chain recombines TRBV9 with TRBJ1-2; D remains ambiguous. Germline V CDR1 and CDR2: SGDLS, YYNGEE. CDR3 length: 13 amino acids. V lost 4 bases, J lost 0 bases, and 7 bases lay in between. The CDR3 nucleotides are TGTGCCAGCAGCCCGAGTCCTAACTATGGCTACACCTTC. Encoded protein: CASSPSPNYGYTF.

This chain joins TRBV5-1 and TRBJ1-2; tentatively, D is TRBD1 (6 bases). Trimming removed 2 bases at V and 8 bases at J, with 13 bases between. The CDR3 runs to 13 residues. Germline CDR1 reads SGHRS; CDR2 reads YFSETQ. The CDR3 DNA reads as TGCGCCAGCAGCTTAACAGACAGGTCCGGCTACACCTTC. Protein: CASSLTDRSGYTF.

The CDR3 sequence is CASSFIRERETQYF. In DNA form, the CDR3 reads TGTGCCAGCAGTTTTATCCGGGAGAGGGAGACCCAGTACTTC. The gene calls are TRBV27 and TRBJ2-5; a possible D gene is TRBD2 (6 bases). Germline V gene data show CDR1 as MNHEY and CDR2 as SMNVEV (reference sequence). This CDR3 has 14 amino acids. V shed 3 bases and J shed 5 bases, with 13 bases lying between them.

V usage is TRBV2 and J usage is TRBJ2-5; 13 positions match TRBD2. This CDR3 has 15 amino acids. Trimming cost V 6 bases and J 5 bases; bases outside gene matches: 6. Germline CDR1 reads SNHLY; CDR2 reads FYNNEI. The CDR3 region has the DNA TGTGCCAGCAGGGGAACTAGCGGGGGGGCGGAGACCCAGTACTTC. It yields the protein CASRGTSGGAETQYF.

The CDR3: CAGKRGPTDTQYF. The CDR3 DNA reads as TGTGCCGGAAAGAGGGGGCCTACAGATACGCAGTATTTT. The V call is TRBV30, the J call TRBJ2-3; 7 nucleotides line up with TRBD1. V trimming: 8 bases; J trimming: 3 bases; junction bases outside the gene matches: 8. The CDR3 runs to 13 residues. Germline values: CDR1 GTSNPN, CDR2 SVGIG (reference sequence).

A remark on this clone: This may be a read error: a much more frequent sequence differs by one nucleotide. Other DNA sequences in the sample encode the same CDR3. V usage is TRBV18 and J usage is TRBJ2-5, with D perhaps TRBD2 (5 bases). The CDR3 runs to 12 residues. V dropped 2 bases and J dropped 4 bases, with 5 bases sitting between them. From germline, CDR1 is KGHSH and CDR2 LQKENI. The CDR3 DNA sequence: TGTGCCAGCTCACCAGCGGGAGAGACCCAGTACTTC. Amino acids: CASSPAGETQYF. The entire variable domain, with the rest obtained from reference TRBV18 and TRBJ2-5, is as follows: NAGVMQNPRHLVRRRGQEARLRCSPMKGHSHVYWYRQLPEEGLKFMVYLQKENIIDESGMPKERFSAEFPKEGPSILRIQQVVRGDSAAYFCASSPAGETQYFGPGTRLLVL.

The chain joins TRBV7-8 to TRBJ2-7, with D possibly matching TRBD1 (5 bases). V was shortened by 5 bases and J by 3 bases, with 14 bases between the two germline ends. This CDR3 is 14 amino acids long. The V gene's germline CDR1 is SGHVS and CDR2 FQNEAQ. The CDR3 loop is CASSMSTALYEQYF. As DNA, the CDR3 is TGTGCCAGCAGCATGTCGACAGCCCTCTACGAGCAGTACTTC. Supplemented by reference TRBV7-8 and TRBJ2-7, the full variable domain reads GAGVSQSPRYKVAKRGQDVALRCDPISGHVSLFWYQQALGQGPEFLTYFQNEAQLDKSGLPSDRFFAERPEGSVSTLKIQRTQQEDSAVYLCASSMSTALYEQYFGPGTRLTVT.